A selection of T cell receptor beta chains follows, all from one sample in a study of T cell responses to AZD1222 COVID-19 vaccine. Only in-frame clones appear in the TCRdb table, and some are missing; sequencing was by immunoSEQ multiplex PCR. This sample's table has over 120,000 clones. Sequencing was done on a sample of peripheral blood. The receptors originated from an adult in good health. CDR3s include the opening cysteine and the closing phenylalanine or tryptophan. Each record gives: V gene, J gene, D gene, CDR3 DNA, CDR3 protein. D genes are given only for firm matches.

v_call: TRBV5-1
j_call: TRBJ2-1
d_call: TRBD2
cdr3_nt: TGCGCCAGCAGCCGCATCGGGGGACTAGCGGGAAACAATGAGCAGTTCTTC
cdr3_aa: CASSRIGGLAGNNEQFF

v_call: TRBV5-1
j_call: TRBJ2-7
d_call: TRBD1
cdr3_nt: TGCGCCAGCAGCTTGGGACAGGGGAGCATACTAGGCTCCTACGAGCAGTACTTC
cdr3_aa: CASSLGQGSILGSYEQYF

v_call: TRBV10-3
j_call: TRBJ1-6
d_call: .
cdr3_nt: TGTGCCATCAGTGGCCGGGGGGCAGGGGAAAATTCACCCCTCCACTTT
cdr3_aa: CAISGRGAGENSPLHF

v_call: TRBV6-2/TRBV6-3
j_call: TRBJ1-5
d_call: .
cdr3_nt: TGTGCCAGCAGTTACGGGGGAGGGGGGAGTCAGCCCCAGCATTTT
cdr3_aa: CASSYGGGGSQPQHF

v_call: TRBV2
j_call: TRBJ2-5
d_call: TRBD2
cdr3_nt: TGTGCCAGCAGTAAACAGCGGGGGGCCTACCAAGAGACCCAGTACTTC
cdr3_aa: CASSKQRGAYQETQYF

v_call: TRBV6-2/TRBV6-3
j_call: TRBJ2-7
d_call: .
cdr3_nt: TGTGCCAGCAGTTACTCCCTCGGGTTATCCTACGAGCAGTACTTC
cdr3_aa: CASSYSLGLSYEQYF

v_call: TRBV18
j_call: TRBJ2-2
d_call: TRBD1
cdr3_nt: TGTGCCAGCTCCCCGGACGGGACAGGGCGGCTGTTTTTT
cdr3_aa: CASSPDGTGRLFF

v_call: TRBV30
j_call: TRBJ1-4
d_call: TRBD1
cdr3_nt: TGTGCCTGGGCCCCGACAGGGCCTAATGAAAAACTGTTTTTT
cdr3_aa: CAWAPTGPNEKLFF

v_call: TRBV6-2/TRBV6-3
j_call: TRBJ2-3
d_call: .
cdr3_nt: TGTGCCAGCAGTTACCTCAGGGCGGCGGATACGCAGTATTTT
cdr3_aa: CASSYLRAADTQYF

v_call: TRBV10-3
j_call: TRBJ2-7
d_call: TRBD2
cdr3_nt: TGTGCCATCAGGGGACTAGCGGGCTACGAGCAGTACTTC
cdr3_aa: CAIRGLAGYEQYF

v_call: TRBV28
j_call: TRBJ1-2
d_call: TRBD1
cdr3_nt: TGTGCCAGCACTCTCACAGGGGGAAGTGTTGAGAACTATGGCTACACCTTC
cdr3_aa: CASTLTGGSVENYGYTF

v_call: TRBV15
j_call: TRBJ1-2
d_call: .
cdr3_nt: TGTGCCACCAGCAGAGACCAGGTTGGGTATGGCTACACCTTC
cdr3_aa: CATSRDQVGYGYTF

v_call: TRBV7-8
j_call: TRBJ2-7
d_call: .
cdr3_nt: TGTGCCAGCAGCTTAGTTGGACGGCCCTACGAGCAGTACTTC
cdr3_aa: CASSLVGRPYEQYF

v_call: TRBV19
j_call: TRBJ1-5
d_call: .
cdr3_nt: TGTGCCAGTAGTGCGGGGGATATATATAGCAATCAGCCCCAGCATTTT
cdr3_aa: CASSAGDIYSNQPQHF

v_call: TRBV12-3/TRBV12-4
j_call: TRBJ2-3
d_call: TRBD2
cdr3_nt: TGTGCCAGCAGTCTAGCGGGCCCCGTCACGCAGTATTTT
cdr3_aa: CASSLAGPVTQYF

v_call: TRBV7-9
j_call: TRBJ1-4
d_call: .
cdr3_nt: TGTGCCAGCAGCAATCTAGGAGAAAAACTGTTTTTT
cdr3_aa: CASSNLGEKLFF

v_call: TRBV6-5
j_call: TRBJ1-5
d_call: TRBD1
cdr3_nt: TGTGCCAGCAACAGGGGCGCCGGGCAGCCCCAGCATTTT
cdr3_aa: CASNRGAGQPQHF

v_call: TRBV18
j_call: TRBJ2-2
d_call: .
cdr3_nt: TGTGCCAGCTCACCACGGGCCGGGACGTTTTGGGAGCTGTTTTTT
cdr3_aa: CASSPRAGTFWELFF

v_call: TRBV7-3
j_call: TRBJ1-1
d_call: .
cdr3_nt: TGTGCCAGCAGCTTGACAGCTAACACTGAAGCTTTCTTT
cdr3_aa: CASSLTANTEAFF

v_call: TRBV27
j_call: TRBJ2-6
d_call: .
cdr3_nt: TGTGCCAGCAGGGACTCTGGGGCCAACGTCCTGACTTTC
cdr3_aa: CASRDSGANVLTF

v_call: TRBV6-6
j_call: TRBJ2-7
d_call: TRBD2
cdr3_nt: TGTGCCAGCAGGCCTGGACTAGCTTACGAGCAGTACTTC
cdr3_aa: CASRPGLAYEQYF

v_call: TRBV29-1
j_call: TRBJ1-2
d_call: TRBD1
cdr3_nt: TGCAGCGTTGGCTGGACAGGGGGTTCTGGTGGCTACACCTTC
cdr3_aa: CSVGWTGGSGGYTF

v_call: TRBV5-8
j_call: TRBJ1-5
d_call: .
cdr3_nt: TGTGCCAGCAGCTTGGTGTCCACTGGCAATCAGCCCCAGCATTTT
cdr3_aa: CASSLVSTGNQPQHF

v_call: TRBV6-5
j_call: TRBJ2-1
d_call: .
cdr3_nt: TGTGCCAGCAGCCTGTCCGGGACGGAGTACAATGAGCAGTTCTTC
cdr3_aa: CASSLSGTEYNEQFF

v_call: TRBV5-4
j_call: TRBJ2-7
d_call: .
cdr3_nt: TGTGCCAGCAGCGGAGGGTCCTCCTACGAGCAGTACTTC
cdr3_aa: CASSGGSSYEQYF

v_call: TRBV7-9
j_call: TRBJ1-1
d_call: TRBD1
cdr3_nt: TGTGCCAGCAGTGATTCCGGACAGGCGAACACTGAAGCTTTCTTT
cdr3_aa: CASSDSGQANTEAFF

v_call: TRBV19
j_call: TRBJ1-5
d_call: .
cdr3_nt: TGTGCCAGTAGTATCGCCCCGTATAGCAATCAGCCCCAGCATTTT
cdr3_aa: CASSIAPYSNQPQHF

v_call: TRBV19
j_call: TRBJ1-4
d_call: TRBD1
cdr3_nt: TGTGCCAGTAGCACGGGACAGCTAGTTAATGAAAAACTGTTTTTT
cdr3_aa: CASSTGQLVNEKLFF

v_call: TRBV5-1
j_call: TRBJ2-5
d_call: TRBD2
cdr3_nt: TGCGCCAGCAGCTTGGCTAGCGGGGGGGCCGTGGAGACCCAGTACTTC
cdr3_aa: CASSLASGGAVETQYF

v_call: TRBV7-2
j_call: TRBJ1-3
d_call: TRBD1
cdr3_nt: TGTGCCAGCAGCCCGATGGACAGGACCTCTGGAAACACCATATATTTT
cdr3_aa: CASSPMDRTSGNTIYF

v_call: TRBV28
j_call: TRBJ1-1
d_call: .
cdr3_nt: TGTGCCAGCAGCCCCCCTGGCAGGGCCACTGAAGCTTTCTTT
cdr3_aa: CASSPPGRATEAFF

v_call: TRBV10-2
j_call: TRBJ1-4
d_call: .
cdr3_nt: TGCGCCAGCAGTGAGACGGGGCGGCCCGGGGAAAAACTGTTTTTT
cdr3_aa: CASSETGRPGEKLFF

v_call: TRBV19
j_call: TRBJ2-5
d_call: .
cdr3_nt: TGTGCCAGTATTAAGGGAGAGACCCAGTACTTC
cdr3_aa: CASIKGETQYF

v_call: TRBV5-6
j_call: TRBJ1-2
d_call: .
cdr3_nt: TGTGCCAGCAGCTTGGGGCGGGTTAACTATGGCTACACCTTC
cdr3_aa: CASSLGRVNYGYTF

v_call: TRBV4-2
j_call: TRBJ2-2
d_call: TRBD2
cdr3_nt: TGTGCCAGCAGCCAAGAGGGACTAGCCGGGGAGCTGTTTTTT
cdr3_aa: CASSQEGLAGELFF

v_call: TRBV6-5
j_call: TRBJ1-5
d_call: .
cdr3_nt: TGTGCCACCTGGGGCCAATATCGCAATCAGCCCCAGCATTTT
cdr3_aa: CATWGQYRNQPQHF

v_call: TRBV5-6
j_call: TRBJ1-2
d_call: .
cdr3_nt: TGTGCCAGCAGCTTGGTAGGGGCGGTTAGCTATGGCTACACCTTC
cdr3_aa: CASSLVGAVSYGYTF

v_call: TRBV9
j_call: TRBJ1-1
d_call: .
cdr3_nt: TGTGCCAGCAGCTTTCGACAGACGAACACTGAAGCTTTCTTT
cdr3_aa: CASSFRQTNTEAFF

v_call: TRBV5-6
j_call: TRBJ2-5
d_call: .
cdr3_nt: TGTGCCAGCAGCTGGCCCGGGTTGGAGACCCAGTACTTC
cdr3_aa: CASSWPGLETQYF

v_call: TRBV7-9
j_call: TRBJ2-7
d_call: .
cdr3_nt: TGTGCCAGCAGCTCGGAGGGCTACGAGCAGTACTTC
cdr3_aa: CASSSEGYEQYF

v_call: TRBV15
j_call: TRBJ1-2
d_call: .
cdr3_nt: TGTGCCACCAGCAGAGGGGACTATGGCTACACCTTC
cdr3_aa: CATSRGDYGYTF

v_call: TRBV28
j_call: TRBJ2-2
d_call: TRBD2
cdr3_nt: TGTGCCAGCAAGCTAGCGGGGGGCGCGAACACCGGGGAGCTGTTTTTT
cdr3_aa: CASKLAGGANTGELFF

v_call: TRBV11-1
j_call: TRBJ2-1
d_call: TRBD2
cdr3_nt: TGTGCCAGCAGCTTAGGGGGGACTAGCGGCCATGAGCAGTTCTTC
cdr3_aa: CASSLGGTSGHEQFF

v_call: TRBV28
j_call: TRBJ1-6
d_call: TRBD1
cdr3_nt: TGTGCCAGCAGTCCGGGACAGGTTTCACCCCTCCACTTT
cdr3_aa: CASSPGQVSPLHF

v_call: TRBV20-1
j_call: TRBJ2-5
d_call: .
cdr3_nt: TGCAGCACACTAACCCCCGGGACCCAGTACTTC
cdr3_aa: CSTLTPGTQYF